This T cell receptor (beta chain) is from a study of blood T cells in healthy people across ages. This clonotype has just a few counts. The antigen is unknown. Findings and caveats of the study: Researchers judged that diversity estimates from one million T cells fell short of true values.

CDR1 is SGHRS and CDR2 is YFSETQ in the germline V gene. CDR3 length equals 16 residues. V shed 5 bases, J shed 4 bases, and the junction held 11 bases outside the gene matches. Together with a sample-barcoded 5' primer, a J-beta primer mix was included in a second PCR lasting roughly 6 to 12 cycles. MiXCR, run by TCRdb on the 5' RACE reads, gives a single entry per CDR3 protein. The data show approximately 820,000 distinct CDR3 sequences, 44% seen once. Sequenced sample: blood. The chain joins TRBV5-1 to TRBJ2-3; 9 positions match TRBD2. The clonotype was recovered from a man aged 55 to 69 in good health. CDR3: CASSSSRGGFPDTQYF. CDR3 coding DNA: TGCGCCAGCAGTTCCTCGCGGGGGGGTTTCCCAGATACGCAGTATTTT.